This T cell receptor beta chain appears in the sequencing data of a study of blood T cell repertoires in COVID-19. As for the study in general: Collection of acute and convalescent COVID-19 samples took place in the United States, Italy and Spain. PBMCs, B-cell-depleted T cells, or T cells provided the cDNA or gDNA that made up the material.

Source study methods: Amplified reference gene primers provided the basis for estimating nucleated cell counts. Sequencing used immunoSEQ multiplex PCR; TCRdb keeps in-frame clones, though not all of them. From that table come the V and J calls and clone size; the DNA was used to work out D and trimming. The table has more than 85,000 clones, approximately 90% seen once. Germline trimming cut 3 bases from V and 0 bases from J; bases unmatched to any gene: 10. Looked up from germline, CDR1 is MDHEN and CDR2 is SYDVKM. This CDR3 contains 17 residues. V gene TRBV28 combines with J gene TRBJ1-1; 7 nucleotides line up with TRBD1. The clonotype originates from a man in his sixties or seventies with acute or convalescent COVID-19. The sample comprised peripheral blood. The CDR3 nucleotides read TGTGCCAGCAGTTTGGGGACAGATCTTATCATGAACACTGAAGCTTTCTTT. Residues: CASSLGTDLIMNTEAFF.